This TCR beta chain was sequenced in a study of blood T cells in healthy people across ages. Notes on the study in general: Because sorting was not performed, PBMCs prevented conclusive naive versus antigen-experienced comparison.

Primed by a sample-barcoded 5' primer and a J-beta primer mix, a second PCR proceeded for roughly 7 to 12 cycles. Sequencing yielded, for each sample, at least 3 million paired-end reads carrying CDR3. TCRdb itself ran the 5' RACE reads through MiXCR, one entry per CDR3 protein. The table records 1.5 million to 2 million distinct CDR3 sequences, 40% to 55% of them present only once. Note on this clonotype: Its target is unknown.

The germline V gene encodes CDR1 MNHNS and CDR2 SASEGT. The ends lost 6 bases at V and 6 bases at J; junction bases unmatched: 12. The CDR3 consists of 15 residues. Isolation yielded PBMCs, at least 6.5 million per sample, in every case. Sequenced material: blood. The clonotype was recovered from a woman between 35 and 50 years old in good health. This chain links TRBV6-1 with TRBJ2-3; 7 bases agree with TRBD2. The DNA for the CDR3 is TGTGCCAGCAGACCCAGCGGGGTAGGTCCGGATACGCAGTATTTT. As protein: CASRPSGVGPDTQYF.